This T cell receptor beta chain originates from a study of cytomegalovirus exposure and HLA in healthy donors. The V and J ends lost 5 bases and 2 bases respectively, with 4 bases between them. CDR1 is PRHDT and CDR2 is FYEKMQ in the germline V gene (reference sequence). The CDR3 sequence is 11 residues long. The repertoire was sequenced with immunoSEQ multiplex PCR; TCRdb's copy has only in-frame clones and lacks some. The table lists around 54,000 clones, around nine tenths of them singletons. With respect to this clone: As yet, its antigen is unknown.

Overall study results and limits: The study listed some 160 cytomegalovirus-associated TCR beta chains.

This TCR was recovered from a woman aged 18-29 years in good health and CMV-seropositive. V is TRBV13 and J is TRBJ2-7; D gene unclear. The sequenced material came from PBMCs. The CDR3 DNA reads as TGTGCCAGCAGCCCCACCTACGAGCAGTACTTC. It is translated as CASSPTYEQYF. Supplemented by reference TRBV13 and TRBJ2-7, the full variable domain reads AAGVIQSPRHLIKEKRETATLKCYPIPRHDTVYWYQQGPGQDPQFLISFYEKMQSDKGSIPDRFSAQQFSDYHSELNMSSLELGDSALYFCASSPTYEQYFGPGTRLTVT.